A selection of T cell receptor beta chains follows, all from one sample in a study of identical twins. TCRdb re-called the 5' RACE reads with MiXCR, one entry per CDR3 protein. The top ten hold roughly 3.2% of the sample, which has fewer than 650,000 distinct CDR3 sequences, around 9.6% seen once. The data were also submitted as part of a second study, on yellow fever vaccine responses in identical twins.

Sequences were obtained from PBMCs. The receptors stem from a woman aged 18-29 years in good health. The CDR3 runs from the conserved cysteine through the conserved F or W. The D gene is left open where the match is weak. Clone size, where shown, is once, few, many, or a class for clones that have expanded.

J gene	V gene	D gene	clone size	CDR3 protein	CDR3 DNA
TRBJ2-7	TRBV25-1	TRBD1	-	CASSGTGLTYEQYF	TGTGCCAGCTCCGGGACAGGGTTAACCTACGAGCAGTACTTC
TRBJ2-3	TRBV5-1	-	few	CASSPPGIDNSNTQYF	TGCGCCAGCAGCCCGCCCGGGATAGATAATTCGAATACGCAGTATTTT
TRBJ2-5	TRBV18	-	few	CASSPPGPTETQYF	TGTGCCAGCTCACCCCCGGGACCAACTGAGACCCAGTACTTC
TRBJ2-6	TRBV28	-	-	CASSSLGNSGANVLTF	TGTGCCAGCAGTTCCTTGGGGAACTCTGGGGCCAACGTCCTGACTTTC
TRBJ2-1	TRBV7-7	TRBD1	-	CASSPGQGIYNEQFF	TGTGCTAGCAGCCCCGGACAGGGAATCTACAATGAGCAGTTCTTC
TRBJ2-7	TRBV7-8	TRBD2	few	CASSFKLADYEQYF	TGTGCCAGCAGTTTTAAACTAGCGGACTACGAGCAGTACTTC
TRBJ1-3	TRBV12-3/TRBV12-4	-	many	CASSLGGKGNTIYF	TGTGCCAGCAGTTTAGGAGGGAAGGGAAACACCATATATTTT
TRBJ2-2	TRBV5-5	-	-	CASSFITDGELFF	TGTGCCAGCAGCTTTATAACGGACGGGGAGCTGTTTTTT
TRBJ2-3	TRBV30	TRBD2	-	CAWSAGLAGGPDTQYF	TGTGCCTGGAGTGCCGGACTAGCGGGAGGCCCGGATACGCAGTATTTT
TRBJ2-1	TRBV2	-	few	CASKGILYNEQFF	TGTGCCAGCAAAGGTATCCTGTACAATGAGCAGTTCTTC
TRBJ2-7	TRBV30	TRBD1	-	CAWSVQGTYSYEQYF	TGTGCCTGGAGTGTACAGGGGACCTACTCCTACGAGCAGTACTTC
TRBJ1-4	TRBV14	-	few	CASSLPGLGEKLFF	TGTGCCAGCAGCCTCCCCGGGTTAGGTGAAAAACTGTTTTTT
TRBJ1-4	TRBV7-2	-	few	CASSLAQAVGEKLFF	TGTGCCAGCAGCTTAGCGCAGGCAGTGGGTGAAAAACTGTTTTTT
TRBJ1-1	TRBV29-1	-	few	CSASPEGGITEAFF	TGCAGCGCCTCCCCCGAAGGGGGTATCACTGAAGCTTTCTTT
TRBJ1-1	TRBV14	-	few	CASSPKGWTEAFF	TGTGCCAGCAGCCCAAAGGGGTGGACTGAAGCTTTCTTT
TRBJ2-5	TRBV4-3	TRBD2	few	CASSQSPGLAAAFCWTQYF	TGCGCCAGCAGCCAATCTCCGGGACTAGCGGCAGCTTTTTGTTGGACCCAGTACTTC
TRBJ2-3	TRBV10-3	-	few	CAISSSQGGSTDTQYF	TGTGCCATCAGTTCCTCACAGGGAGGGAGCACAGATACGCAGTATTTT
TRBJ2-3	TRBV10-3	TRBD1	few	CATCPGGTGGGTDTQYF	TGTGCCACCTGCCCGGGTGGGACAGGGGGCGGCACAGATACGCAGTATTTT
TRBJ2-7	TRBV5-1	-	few	CASSHTSGDEQYF	TGCGCCAGCAGCCATACCTCCGGGGACGAGCAGTACTTC
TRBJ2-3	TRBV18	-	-	CASSPPDKTADTQYF	TGTGCCAGCTCACCACCCGACAAAACAGCAGATACGCAGTATTTT
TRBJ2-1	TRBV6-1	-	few	CASRGEPQRYNEQFF	TGTGCCAGCAGGGGCGAGCCGCAGCGTTACAATGAGCAGTTCTTC
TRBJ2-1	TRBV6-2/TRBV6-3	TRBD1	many	CASKPGTERANEQFF	TGTGCCAGCAAGCCCGGGACAGAGAGGGCCAATGAGCAGTTCTTC
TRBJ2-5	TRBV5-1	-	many	CASSLVVEGSERETQYF	TGCGCCAGCAGCTTGGTCGTTGAGGGATCCGAGAGAGAGACCCAGTACTTC
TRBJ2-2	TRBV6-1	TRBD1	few	CASRERGTGYTGELFF	TGTGCCAGCAGGGAGAGGGGGACAGGGTACACCGGGGAGCTGTTTTTT
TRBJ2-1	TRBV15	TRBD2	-	CATSRDLPSGRRGEQFF	TGTGCCACCAGCAGAGATCTGCCTAGCGGGAGAAGGGGTGAGCAGTTCTTC
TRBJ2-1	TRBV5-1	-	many	CASSSTPNRDEQFF	TGCGCCAGCAGCTCCACTCCTAACAGGGATGAGCAGTTCTTC
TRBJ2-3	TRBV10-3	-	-	CAISESGTSTDTQYF	TGTGCCATCAGTGAGTCGGGTACAAGCACAGATACGCAGTATTTT
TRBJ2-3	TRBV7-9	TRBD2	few	CASSLVLAGETDTQYF	TGTGCCAGCAGCTTAGTCCTAGCGGGGGAGACAGATACGCAGTATTTT
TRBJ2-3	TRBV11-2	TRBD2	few	CASSLRGRAPDTQYF	TGTGCCAGCAGCTTACGCGGGAGGGCTCCAGATACGCAGTATTTT
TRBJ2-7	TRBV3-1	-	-	CASSQEGNIFYEQYF	TGTGCCAGCAGCCAAGAGGGGAACATTTTCTACGAGCAGTACTTC
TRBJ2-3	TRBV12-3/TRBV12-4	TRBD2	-	CASSTSGLLAGGGTDTQYF	TGTGCCAGCAGTACGTCTGGTTTACTAGCGGGAGGCGGCACAGATACGCAGTATTTT
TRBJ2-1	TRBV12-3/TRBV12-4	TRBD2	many	CASSLAGGHNEQFF	TGTGCCAGCAGCTTAGCGGGAGGGCACAATGAGCAGTTCTTC
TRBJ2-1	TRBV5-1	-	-	CASSLGSQLYNEQFF	TGCGCCAGCAGCTTGGGGTCCCAACTATACAATGAGCAGTTCTTC
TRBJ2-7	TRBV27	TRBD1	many	CASSLVGQGAYEQYF	TGTGCCAGCAGTTTAGTGGGACAGGGCGCCTACGAGCAGTACTTC
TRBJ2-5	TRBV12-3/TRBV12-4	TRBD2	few	CASTLGLAGVGTQYF	TGTGCCAGCACCCTGGGGCTAGCGGGGGTCGGGACCCAGTACTTC
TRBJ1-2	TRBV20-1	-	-	CSARFPAVGYGYTF	TGCAGTGCTAGATTTCCAGCCGTGGGCTATGGCTACACCTTC
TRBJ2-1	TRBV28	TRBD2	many	CASSLGLGLAAYNEQFF	TGTGCCAGCAGTTTGGGGTTAGGCCTAGCGGCATACAATGAGCAGTTCTTC
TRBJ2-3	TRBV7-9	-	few	CASSLVGLSARTDTQYF	TGTGCCAGCAGCTTAGTGGGGCTAAGCGCCCGCACAGATACGCAGTATTTT
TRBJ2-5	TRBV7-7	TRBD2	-	CASSGTSGKETQYF	TGTGCTAGCAGCGGGACTAGCGGGAAGGAGACCCAGTACTTC
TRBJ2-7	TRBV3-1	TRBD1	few	CASSHPTGTVYEQYF	TGTGCCAGCAGCCACCCGACAGGGACAGTCTACGAGCAGTACTTC
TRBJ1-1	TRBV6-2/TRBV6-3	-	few	CASSLIVNTEAFF	TGTGCCAGCAGTCTCATAGTGAACACTGAAGCTTTCTTT
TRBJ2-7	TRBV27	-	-	CASSFVQGGLYEQYF	TGTGCCAGCAGTTTTGTGCAGGGTGGGTTATACGAGCAGTACTTC
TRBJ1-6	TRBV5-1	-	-	CASSEQGNSPLHF	TGCGCCAGCAGTGAACAGGGTAATTCACCCCTCCACTTT
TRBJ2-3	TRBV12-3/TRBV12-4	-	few	CASTQTGTDTQYF	TGTGCCAGCACTCAGACAGGCACAGATACGCAGTATTTT
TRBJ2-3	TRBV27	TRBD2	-	CASRDGTRNTDTQYF	TGTGCCAGCAGGGACGGGACTAGGAACACAGATACGCAGTATTTT
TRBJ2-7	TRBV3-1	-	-	CASTQVRHRTYEQYF	TGTGCCAGCACCCAAGTGCGACACAGAACCTACGAGCAGTACTTC
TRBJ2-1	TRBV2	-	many	CASSEALLGTNNEQFF	TGTGCCAGCAGTGAAGCGCTTCTAGGGACAAACAATGAGCAGTTCTTC
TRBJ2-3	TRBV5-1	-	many	CASSLKPSTDTQYF	TGCGCCAGCAGCTTGAAACCTAGCACAGATACGCAGTATTTT
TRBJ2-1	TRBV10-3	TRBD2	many	CAIRQGLAGANEQFF	TGTGCCATCAGACAAGGTCTAGCGGGTGCCAATGAGCAGTTCTTC
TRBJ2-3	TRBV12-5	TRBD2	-	CASGSRLADTQYF	TGTGCTAGTGGCTCCCGACTAGCGGATACGCAGTATTTT
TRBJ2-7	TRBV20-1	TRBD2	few	CSASGSLAGVEQYF	TGCAGTGCTAGTGGGTCCCTAGCGGGAGTCGAGCAGTACTTC
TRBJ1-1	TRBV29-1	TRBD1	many	CSGGTGNTEAFF	TGCAGCGGCGGGACAGGGAACACTGAAGCTTTCTTT
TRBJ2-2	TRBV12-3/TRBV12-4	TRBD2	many	CANKRGGAAGELFF	TGTGCCAACAAGCGGGGGGGAGCGGCCGGGGAGCTGTTTTTT
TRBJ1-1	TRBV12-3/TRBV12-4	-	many	CASSPRAGTEAFF	TGTGCCAGCAGTCCCCGGGCGGGGACTGAAGCTTTCTTT
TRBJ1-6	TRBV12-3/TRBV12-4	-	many	CASSSVTFGGPLHF	TGTGCCAGCAGTTCCGTGACGTTCGGTGGACCCCTCCACTTT
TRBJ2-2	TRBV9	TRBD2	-	CASSGFAGGPFAGELFF	TGTGCCAGCAGCGGATTCGCGGGGGGGCCGTTCGCCGGGGAGCTGTTTTTT
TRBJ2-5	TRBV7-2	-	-	CASRSGHQETQYF	TGTGCCAGCAGGTCGGGTCACCAAGAGACCCAGTACTTC